These 29 T cell receptor beta chains originate from one sample sequenced in a study of blood T cell repertoires in COVID-19. Measured with immunoSEQ multiplex PCR; TCRdb has only the in-frame clones, and not every one. The data contain 150,000 to 200,000 clones, roughly nine tenths of them singletons. What was sequenced was peripheral blood. These receptors originate from a woman in her 70s with acute or convalescent COVID-19.

CDR3: CASSALGQGGGEKLFF. The CDR3 bases are TGTGCCAGCAGCGCGCTTGGACAGGGGGGTGGGGAAAAACTGTTTTTT. The V and J genes are TRBV9 and TRBJ1-4, with TRBD1 identical over 10 bases. CDR1 and CDR2 from the germline V gene are SGDLS and YYNGEE. V gave up 3 bases and J gave up 8 bases; unmatched junction bases: 10. The CDR3 runs to 16 residues. The variable domain in full, completed from reference TRBV9 and TRBJ1-4, reads DSGVTQTPKHLITATGQRVTLRCSPRSGDLSVYWYQQSLDQGLQFLIQYYNGEERAKGNILERFSAQQFPDLHSELNLSSLELGDSALYFCASSALGQGGGEKLFFGSGTQLSVL.

The J gene is TRBJ1-4, the V gene TRBV6-5; maybe TRBD1 (5 bases). The CDR3 is made up of 15 amino acids. V lost 6 bases and J 7 bases, leaving 18 bases between the germline ends. Germline V gene lookup returns CDR1 MNHEY and CDR2 SVGAGI. The CDR3 DNA reads TGTGCCAGCAGCCGCTGGGGAGGTGGGGGTGAAAAACTGTTTTTT. Translation: CASSRWGGGGEKLFF.

The rearrangement joins TRBV5-1 to TRBJ1-1; D may be TRBD1 (5 bases). The CDR3 spans 14 residues. Trimming took off 2 bases at V and 2 bases at J, with 10 bases between the two ends. The V gene's germline CDR1 is SGHRS and CDR2 YFSETQ. CDR3 sequence: CASSFGGTNTEAFF. For the CDR3, the DNA is TGCGCCAGCAGCTTTGGGGGGACCAACACTGAAGCTTTCTTT.

The V gene is TRBV5-1, the J gene TRBJ1-3; TRBD1 might be the D (6 bases). CDR3 length: 17 amino acids. V was shortened by 4 bases and J by 2 bases, with 19 bases between the two germline ends. CDR1 and CDR2 from the germline V gene are SGHRS and YFSETQ. The CDR3 is CASSGGQKTAPGNTIYF. The DNA of the CDR3 is TGCGCCAGCAGCGGCGGACAGAAAACAGCGCCTGGAAACACCATATATTTT. The full variable domain, completed using reference TRBV5-1 and TRBJ1-3, is KAGVTQTPRYLIKTRGQQVTLSCSPISGHRSVSWYQQTPGQGLQFLFEYFSETQRNKGNFPGRFSGRQFSNSRSEMNVSTLELGDSALYLCASSGGQKTAPGNTIYFGEGSWLTVV.

The chain employs TRBV6-5 and TRBJ1-4; no firm D call. Germline CDR1 MNHEY, CDR2 SVGAGI. This CDR3 is built from 14 residues. Between the trimmed V and J ends, which lost 6 bases and 7 bases, there was a span of 15 bases. The CDR3 is CASRSWQEGEKLFF. The CDR3 DNA is TGTGCCAGCAGGTCTTGGCAGGAAGGTGAAAAACTGTTTTTT.

The chain employs TRBV7-6 and TRBJ1-5, with 9 positions matching TRBD1. J lost 6 bases, V lost 1 base, and 7 bases had no gene match. Germline V gives CDR1 SGHVS, CDR2 FNYEAQ. CDR3 length: 16 residues. The CDR3 DNA reads TGTGCCAGCAGCTTAGGTTCGGGACAGGGTGGTCAGCCCCAGCATTTT. Encoded protein: CASSLGSGQGGQPQHF.

V and J are TRBV5-1 and TRBJ1-1; TRBD1 matches 9 bases. This CDR3 spans 15 amino acids. Germline V gives CDR1 SGHRS, CDR2 YFSETQ. Germline trimming cut 0 bases from V and 5 bases from J; bases unmatched to any gene: 5. The CDR3 bases are TGCGCCAGCAGCTTGGACGGACAGGGGCAAACTGAAGCTTTCTTT. This translates into CASSLDGQGQTEAFF.

V usage is TRBV12-3 or TRBV12-4 and J usage is TRBJ1-4; D possibly corresponds to TRBD1 (6 bases). This CDR3 contains 13 residues. V dropped 10 bases and J dropped 0 bases, with 9 bases sitting between them. The CDR3 spells CATGTTTNEKLFF. The DNA for the CDR3 is TGTGCCACCGGGACAACAACTAATGAAAAACTGTTTTTT.

The sample holds a few counts of this clone. This chain joins TRBV2 and TRBJ1-3, with 9 bases fitting TRBD1. The V gene's germline CDR1 is SNHLY and CDR2 FYNNEI. There are 14 residues in the CDR3. V was clipped by 8 bases and J by 3 bases; unmatched bases: 5. The CDR3 sequence: CASQDRGVGNTIYF. The CDR3, as DNA: TGTGCCAGCCAGGACAGGGGTGTTGGAAACACCATATATTTT.

This sequence joins TRBV9 and TRBJ2-1, with 7 bases that match TRBD2. The germline V gene has CDR1 SGDLS and CDR2 YYNGEE. Unmatched junction bases numbered 5, after V lost 3 bases and J lost 5 bases. The CDR3 spans 14 residues. Written as DNA, the CDR3 is TGTGCCAGCAGCGAGGGACTACGGGACAATGAGCAGTTCTTC. It encodes CASSEGLRDNEQFF.

V and J are TRBV7-9 and TRBJ2-5, with D possibly TRBD1 on 5 matching bases. The CDR3 is 15 residues long. V dropped 4 bases and J dropped 5 bases, with 17 bases sitting between them. CDR1 and CDR2 (germline): SEHNR, FQNEAQ (reference sequence). CDR3 DNA sequence: TGTGCCAGCAGCTCCCCTGCCGACAGCGAGGAGACCCAGTACTTC. Amino acid sequence: CASSSPADSEETQYF.

The genes are TRBV19 and TRBJ2-7; TRBD2 matches at 10 bases. Germline V gives CDR1 LNHDA, CDR2 SQIVND (reference sequence). Losses at the gene ends were 3 bases for V and 5 bases for J; bases not matched to a gene: 19. The CDR3 totals 19 residues. The CDR3 DNA reads TGTGCCAGTAGTATCTTTGAGCGGGAGGGCCGCGCATCTCGGAACGAGCAGTACTTC. Residues: CASSIFEREGRASRNEQYF.

This clone was observed once. The rearrangement joins TRBV7-2 to TRBJ1-1; no clear D gene. The CDR3 is 14 residues long. Germline V gene lookup returns CDR1 SGHTA and CDR2 FQGNSA. V dropped 3 bases and J dropped 2 bases, with 10 bases sitting between them. CDR3 sequence: CASSFSTTNTEAFF. The CDR3, as DNA: TGTGCCAGCAGCTTTTCCACAACCAACACTGAAGCTTTCTTT.

This clone was detected a few times. This chain connects TRBV4-1 to TRBJ2-1; 8 nucleotides agree with TRBD1. The germline V gene encodes CDR1 MGHRA and CDR2 YSYEKL. The ends lost 1 base at V and 12 bases at J; junction bases unmatched: 5. The CDR3 consists of 13 residues. The CDR3 here is CASSQGVGTGQFF. CDR3 in DNA: TGCGCCAGCAGCCAAGGGGTCGGGACAGGGCAGTTCTTC.

The chain is built from TRBV14 and TRBJ1-1; D might be TRBD1 (5 bases). In germline, CDR1 is SGHDN, CDR2 FVKESK. Trimming left V 5 bases short and J 10 bases short, with 11 bases between. The CDR3 covers 11 residues. The DNA for the CDR3 is TGTGCCAGCAGCAAAGGGGCCCGAGCTTTCTTT. As protein: CASSKGARAFF.

The chain combines TRBV2 with TRBJ2-7; D might be TRBD1 (6 bases). The ends were cut back, 6 bases at V and 9 bases at J, with 18 bases in the middle. Germline-derived CDR1 and CDR2 are SNHLY and FYNNEI. CDR3 size: 13 residues. DNA of the CDR3: TGTGCCAGCAGGCTGGGACATTGGGACGCGCAGTACTTC. Translated, it gives CASRLGHWDAQYF. The full variable domain, its missing parts supplied by reference TRBV2 and TRBJ2-7, is EPEVTQTPSHQVTQMGQEVILRCVPISNHLYFYWYRQILGQKVEFLVSFYNNEISEKSEIFDDQFSVERPDGSNFTLKIRSTKLEDSAMYFCASRLGHWDAQYFGPGTRLTVT.

This rearrangement joins TRBV28 to TRBJ1-4, with 8 positions matching TRBD1. V lost 5 bases to trimming and J lost 0 bases; unmatched junction nucleotides: 5. CDR3 size: 16 residues. CDR1 MDHEN and CDR2 SYDVKM come from the germline V gene. The CDR3 sequence is CASSQGQGATNEKLFF. CDR3 in DNA: TGTGCCAGCAGTCAAGGACAGGGAGCAACTAATGAAAAACTGTTTTTT.

The V gene is TRBV28, the J gene TRBJ2-7; 8 nucleotides agree with TRBD1. CDR1 MDHEN and CDR2 SYDVKM come from the germline V gene. This CDR3 spans 15 amino acids. With V trimmed by 4 bases and J by 5 bases, 10 bases remained unmatched. The chain's CDR3 is CASSSPGRGHNEQYF. DNA for the CDR3: TGTGCCAGCAGTTCCCCCGGCAGGGGGCACAACGAGCAGTACTTC.

The rearrangement links TRBV4-3 to TRBJ2-1, with 8 bases lining up with TRBD2. The CDR3 runs 15 residues. Trimming at V came to 2 bases and at J to 4 bases, leaving 4 bases not matched to a gene. From germline, CDR1 is LGHNA and CDR2 YSLEER. The CDR3 sequence: CASSQLGRGYNEQFF. CDR3 in DNA: TGCGCCAGCAGCCAACTCGGGAGGGGGTACAATGAGCAGTTCTTC.

The chain has TRBV6-5 and TRBJ1-1; perhaps TRBD1 as D (6 bases). The ends were cut back, 2 bases at V and 1 base at J, with 8 bases in the middle. CDR1 is MNHEY, CDR2 SVGAGI, per germline. This CDR3 has 14 residues. The CDR3 region is CASSYRRGNTEAFF. CDR3 DNA: TGTGCCAGCAGTTACCGCAGGGGGAACACTGAAGCTTTCTTT.

The rearrangement joins TRBV5-5 to TRBJ1-2; D ambiguous. Germline lookup yields CDR1 SGHKS and CDR2 YYEKEE (reference sequence). The CDR3 contains 15 residues. The ends were cut back, 4 bases at V and 4 bases at J, with 17 bases in the middle. CDR3 nucleotide sequence: TGTGCCAGCAGCCAATCCCCAACTTACTCCTATGGCTACACCTTC. Amino acid sequence: CASSQSPTYSYGYTF. Together with reference TRBV5-5 and TRBJ1-2, the CDR3 gives the full variable domain: DAGVTQSPTHLIKTRGQQVTLRCSPISGHKSVSWYQQVLGQGPQFIFQYYEKEERGRGNFPDRFSARQFPNYSSELNVNALLLGDSALYLCASSQSPTYSYGYTFGSGTRLTVV.

This clone was recorded only once. This chain links TRBV5-1 with TRBJ2-3; D remains unclear. CDR1 SGHRS and CDR2 YFSETQ come from the germline V gene. V lost 4 bases to trimming and J lost 1 base, with 13 bases between them. CDR3 length: 15 residues. CDR3 loop: CASSLFPARTDTQYF. The DNA of the CDR3 is TGCGCCAGCAGCCTGTTCCCCGCGCGCACAGATACGCAGTATTTT.

The count of this clone is one. This chain uses TRBV15 with TRBJ2-3, with 12 bases fitting TRBD2. Germline values: CDR1 LNHNV, CDR2 YYDKDF (reference sequence). The CDR3 spans 17 residues. V dropped 5 bases and J dropped 0; count of bases not matched to a gene: 6. The CDR3 protein is CATSRGLAGPSTDTQYF. The CDR3 coding sequence is TGTGCCACCAGCCGCGGACTAGCGGGACCTAGCACAGATACGCAGTATTTT.

The chain recombines TRBV27 with TRBJ2-7; TRBD2 matches 11 bases. Germline V gene sequence: CDR1 MNHEY, CDR2 SMNVEV (reference sequence). The CDR3 contains 15 residues. V shed 2 bases and J 6 bases; nucleotides not matched to a gene: 6. CDR3 nucleotides: TGTGCCAGCAGTTTACGGCCTAGCGGGAGGAGCGAGCAGTACTTC. Translating it yields CASSLRPSGRSEQYF.

The CDR3 DNA follows: TGCGCCAGCAGCTTGTTTATTCAGGGGGCGACTGGCTACACCTTC. Encoded protein: CASSLFIQGATGYTF. V is TRBV5-1 and J is TRBJ1-2; TRBD1 agrees at 8 bases. Germline assignment: CDR1 SGHRS and CDR2 YFSETQ. Unmatched junction bases numbered 9, after V lost 1 base and J lost 7 bases. This CDR3 region has 15 residues.

The chain combines TRBV7-2 with TRBJ1-6; D might be TRBD1 (6 bases). Looked up from germline, CDR1 is SGHTA and CDR2 is FQGNSA. V was shortened by 3 bases and J by 8 bases, with 11 bases between the two germline ends. The CDR3 runs to 14 residues. The CDR3 sequence is CASSFTGLDSPLHF. The CDR3 DNA sequence: TGTGCCAGCAGCTTTACAGGGTTGGATTCACCCCTCCACTTT.

The CDR3 here is CASSRGVNQPQHF. The CDR3 region has the DNA TGTGCCAGCAGCCGGGGGGTCAATCAGCCCCAGCATTTT. V usage is TRBV12-3 or TRBV12-4 and J usage is TRBJ1-5; D possibly corresponds to TRBD1 (5 bases). The CDR3 sequence is 13 residues long. V lost 6 bases and J 3 bases, leaving 9 bases between the germline ends.

The V call is TRBV6-1, the J call TRBJ1-6, with 10 bases that match TRBD1. The V and J ends lost 3 bases and 8 bases, in that order; junction bases with no gene match: 7. The germline V gene has CDR1 MNHNS and CDR2 SASEGT. This CDR3 is 16 amino acids long. The CDR3 loop is CASSEPRTGGDSPLHF. CDR3 nucleotide sequence: TGTGCCAGCAGTGAGCCAAGGACAGGGGGAGATTCACCCCTCCACTTT.

The rearrangement links TRBV11-2 to TRBJ1-3, with unresolved D. Germline loops: CDR1 SGHAT, CDR2 FQNNGV. The CDR3 spans 16 residues. V was cut by 1 base and J by 0 bases, with 10 bases left in between. Here the CDR3 reads CASSLGPTSSGNTIYF. The CDR3 DNA reads TGTGCCAGCAGCTTAGGGCCGACTAGCTCTGGAAACACCATATATTTT.